This T cell receptor beta chain was identified in a study of blood T cell repertoires in COVID-19. Original handling: Amplification of reference gene primers was used by the study to estimate nucleated cell counts. The protocol was immunoSEQ multiplex PCR, while the TCRdb copy is restricted to in-frame clones and leaves out a portion. V and J calls plus clone size are reproduced from that table; the DNA served to infer D and trimming. Of 60,000 to 75,000 clones listed, around 88% were seen once; the top ten hold roughly 18%. In germline, CDR1 is MNHEY, CDR2 SVGAGI. With 0 bases clipped from V and 6 bases from J, the junction kept 4 bases outside the gene matches. The CDR3 has 15 residues.

V and J are TRBV6-5 and TRBJ2-7; 11 nucleotides align to TRBD2. The TCR sequence derives from a woman at least 80 years old with active COVID-19. Specimen: peripheral blood. CDR3 sequence (DNA): TGTGCCAGCAGTTACTCGTATCTAGCGGGGGGCGAGCAGTACTTC. It encodes CASSYSYLAGGEQYF.